This T cell receptor (beta chain) is from a study of cytomegalovirus exposure and HLA in healthy donors. To note about this clone: Its antigen is not identified.

PCR was performed using 60 Vbeta and 13 Jbeta primers. Data came from immunoSEQ multiplex PCR; TCRdb stores just in-frame clones and leaves some out. The profile shows roughly 260,000 clones, 84% of them singletons. Study results and caveats: No immune exposure information besides CMV serostatus was available. While the bulk of TCR sequences proved rare, some public TCRs turned up in many donors. The authors listed around 150 TCR beta chains as cytomegalovirus-associated. A later analysis found most CMV-associated TCR beta chains apparently HLA-restricted.

The CDR3 has 14 residues. The germline V gene encodes CDR1 SQVTM and CDR2 ANQGSEA. The V segment lost 7 bases and the J segment 5 bases; nucleotides outside the gene matches: 4. This TCR derives from a woman in her forties in good health and CMV-seropositive. The rearrangement links TRBV29-1 to TRBJ2-3; 15 nucleotides match TRBD2. Input material: PBMCs. The CDR3 DNA sequence: TGCAGCGGGGGACTAGCGGGAGGTTTAGATACGCAGTATTTT. Amino acids: CSGGLAGGLDTQYF.